A selection of T cell receptor beta chains follows, all from one sample in a study of blood T cells in healthy people across ages. TCRdb independently ran MiXCR on the 5' RACE reads; one entry per CDR3 protein. The sample holds about 640,000 distinct CDR3 sequences, 58% seen once. The specimen sequenced was blood. The receptors derive from a man between 60 and 70 years old in good health. Each CDR3 is given with its conserved first and last residue. Each record gives: V gene, CDR3 length, J gene, D gene, clone size, CDR3 DNA, CDR3 protein. D genes are given only for firm matches. Only some rows state a clone size, as once, few, many or a class for expanded clones.

v_call: TRBV20-1
cdr3_length: 13
j_call: TRBJ1-4
d_call: TRBD1
clone_size: once
cdr3_nt: TGCAGTGCTACGGACAGGGGGCATGAAAAACTGTTTTTT
cdr3_aa: CSATDRGHEKLFF

v_call: TRBV4-1
cdr3_length: 17
j_call: TRBJ2-6
d_call: NA
clone_size: NA
cdr3_nt: TGCGCCAGCAGCCAAGAACGGGTTAGCTCTGGGGCCAACGTCCTGACTTTC
cdr3_aa: CASSQERVSSGANVLTF

v_call: TRBV6-6
cdr3_length: 16
j_call: TRBJ2-3
d_call: TRBD2
clone_size: few
cdr3_nt: TGTGCCAGCAGTTATAACGTGCTAGCGGGTAAAGATACGCAGTATTTT
cdr3_aa: CASSYNVLAGKDTQYF

v_call: TRBV18
cdr3_length: 15
j_call: TRBJ1-1
d_call: NA
clone_size: few
cdr3_nt: TGTGCCAGCTCTCCTGACGTAGGTCTCAGCGCTGAAGCTTTCTTT
cdr3_aa: CASSPDVGLSAEAFF

v_call: TRBV29-1
cdr3_length: 13
j_call: TRBJ2-1
d_call: NA
clone_size: many
cdr3_nt: TGCAGCGTTGAAGAACGAGTCCAAAATGAGCAGTTCTTC
cdr3_aa: CSVEERVQNEQFF

v_call: TRBV29-1
cdr3_length: 13
j_call: TRBJ2-1
d_call: NA
clone_size: few
cdr3_nt: TGCAGCGTTGACAGTTTCTCCTACAATGAGCAGTTCTTC
cdr3_aa: CSVDSFSYNEQFF

v_call: TRBV20-1
cdr3_length: 14
j_call: TRBJ1-1
d_call: NA
clone_size: NA
cdr3_nt: TGCAGTGCTAGCCGAGACTCCCGGAACACTGAAGCTTTCTTT
cdr3_aa: CSASRDSRNTEAFF

v_call: TRBV29-1
cdr3_length: 14
j_call: TRBJ2-3
d_call: TRBD2
clone_size: NA
cdr3_nt: TGCAGCGCCCAATCGCGGGGGGGCCTAGATACGCAGTATTTT
cdr3_aa: CSAQSRGGLDTQYF

v_call: TRBV5-1
cdr3_length: 14
j_call: TRBJ1-2
d_call: TRBD1
clone_size: NA
cdr3_nt: TGCGCCAGCAGCTTCCGGGACAGGGAAGGTGGCTACACCTTC
cdr3_aa: CASSFRDREGGYTF

v_call: TRBV4-2
cdr3_length: 15
j_call: TRBJ1-2
d_call: TRBD1
clone_size: once
cdr3_nt: TGTGTCAGCACCCCGGACAGGGACGGGGACTATGGCTACACCTTC
cdr3_aa: CVSTPDRDGDYGYTF

v_call: TRBV20-1
cdr3_length: 13
j_call: TRBJ2-5
d_call: NA
clone_size: NA
cdr3_nt: TGCAGTGCCAACGGGGGGCGATTAGAGACCCAGTACTTC
cdr3_aa: CSANGGRLETQYF

v_call: TRBV11-2
cdr3_length: 16
j_call: TRBJ2-3
d_call: TRBD2
clone_size: NA
cdr3_nt: TGTGCCAGCAGCTGGAGACTAGCGGGGAGCACAGATACGCAGTATTTT
cdr3_aa: CASSWRLAGSTDTQYF

v_call: TRBV4-1
cdr3_length: 15
j_call: TRBJ1-1
d_call: NA
clone_size: NA
cdr3_nt: TGCGCCAGCAGCCAAACAAACAGGGAAAGGGATGAAGCTTTCTTT
cdr3_aa: CASSQTNRERDEAFF

v_call: TRBV5-1
cdr3_length: 15
j_call: TRBJ2-1
d_call: TRBD1
clone_size: NA
cdr3_nt: TGCGCCAGCAGCTGGATGGACAGGGACTACAATGAGCAGTTCTTC
cdr3_aa: CASSWMDRDYNEQFF

v_call: TRBV20-1
cdr3_length: 15
j_call: TRBJ2-1
d_call: TRBD2
clone_size: few
cdr3_nt: TGCAGTGCTGTACCCGGGACTAGCGGTCACAATGAGCAGTTCTTC
cdr3_aa: CSAVPGTSGHNEQFF

v_call: TRBV4-2
cdr3_length: 13
j_call: TRBJ2-3
d_call: NA
clone_size: NA
cdr3_nt: TGTGCCAGCAGGGAAACGAGCACAGATACGCAGTATTTT
cdr3_aa: CASRETSTDTQYF

v_call: TRBV5-1
cdr3_length: 15
j_call: TRBJ2-5
d_call: NA
clone_size: once
cdr3_nt: TGCGCCAGCAGCTTCGCGGGGACCTCGTACAATGAGCAGTACTTC
cdr3_aa: CASSFAGTSYNEQYF

v_call: TRBV11-2
cdr3_length: 12
j_call: TRBJ2-7
d_call: NA
clone_size: NA
cdr3_nt: TGTGCCAGCAGCTTACGGCTCTACGAGCAGTACTTC
cdr3_aa: CASSLRLYEQYF

v_call: TRBV5-1
cdr3_length: 14
j_call: TRBJ2-5
d_call: NA
clone_size: once
cdr3_nt: TGCGCCAGCAGCTATGGGCGGATCCGGGCGACCCAGTACTTC
cdr3_aa: CASSYGRIRATQYF

v_call: TRBV7-9
cdr3_length: 17
j_call: TRBJ2-1
d_call: TRBD2
clone_size: NA
cdr3_nt: TGTGCCAGCAGCAGGCGAGGGAATAGCGGGGGGGCAAATGAGCAGTTCTTC
cdr3_aa: CASSRRGNSGGANEQFF

v_call: TRBV27
cdr3_length: 11
j_call: TRBJ2-7
d_call: NA
clone_size: once
cdr3_nt: TGTGCCAGCAGGGGACCTACCGAGCAGTACTTC
cdr3_aa: CASRGPTEQYF

v_call: TRBV6-2/TRBV6-3
cdr3_length: 18
j_call: TRBJ2-7
d_call: TRBD2
clone_size: NA
cdr3_nt: TGTGCCAGCAGTTACTCGGGTAGCGGGGGGTCCTGGTCCTACGAGCAGTACTTC
cdr3_aa: CASSYSGSGGSWSYEQYF

v_call: TRBV7-6
cdr3_length: 13
j_call: TRBJ1-6
d_call: NA
clone_size: NA
cdr3_nt: TGTGCCAGCAGCGTAGCTTTGGGTTCACCCCTCCACTTT
cdr3_aa: CASSVALGSPLHF

v_call: TRBV10-3
cdr3_length: 16
j_call: TRBJ1-1
d_call: NA
clone_size: NA
cdr3_nt: TGTGCCATCAGTGGGAGGCTGGGGGCTTCGAACACTGAAGCTTTCTTT
cdr3_aa: CAISGRLGASNTEAFF

v_call: TRBV15
cdr3_length: 15
j_call: TRBJ2-2
d_call: NA
clone_size: NA
cdr3_nt: TGTGCCACCAGCAGAGATCATACCGACACCGGGGAGCTGTTTTTT
cdr3_aa: CATSRDHTDTGELFF

v_call: TRBV3-1
cdr3_length: 15
j_call: TRBJ2-7
d_call: TRBD1
clone_size: NA
cdr3_nt: TGTGCCAGCAGCCAAGCGGCAGGGGGCTCCTACGAGCAGTACTTC
cdr3_aa: CASSQAAGGSYEQYF

v_call: TRBV20-1
cdr3_length: 12
j_call: TRBJ1-2
d_call: TRBD1
clone_size: NA
cdr3_nt: TGCAGTGCTAGGACAGGGCCTTATGGCTACACCTTC
cdr3_aa: CSARTGPYGYTF

v_call: TRBV2
cdr3_length: 15
j_call: TRBJ1-5
d_call: NA
clone_size: NA
cdr3_nt: TGTGCCAGCAGTGAATTGCAGGGCGGTTATCAGCCCCAGCATTTT
cdr3_aa: CASSELQGGYQPQHF

v_call: TRBV28
cdr3_length: 12
j_call: TRBJ2-1
d_call: NA
clone_size: NA
cdr3_nt: TGTGCCAGCAGACGTCCCCCCAATGAGCAGTTCTTC
cdr3_aa: CASRRPPNEQFF